This T cell receptor beta chain was identified during a study of graft-versus-host responses after intestinal transplantation. The protocol was immunoSEQ multiplex PCR, while the TCRdb copy is restricted to in-frame clones and leaves out a portion. The data hold over 85,000 clones, with 80% to 95% observed a single time. Germline CDR1 is SGDLS and CDR2 is YYNGEE. Trimming removed 7 bases from V and 4 bases from J; junction bases left unmatched: 8. CDR3 length: 14 residues. In the case of this clone: Its matching antigen is unknown.

The sequenced sample was unstimulated CD8+ T cells sorted from spleen or lymph node cells, obtained before intestinal transplant. This rearrangement joins TRBV9 to TRBJ2-1; 7 nucleotides agree with TRBD2. This receptor was obtained from a human donor who received an intestinal transplant. This chain's CDR3 is CASGGASGYNEQFF. In nucleotides, the CDR3 is TGTGCCAGCGGAGGGGCTAGCGGTTACAATGAGCAGTTCTTC.